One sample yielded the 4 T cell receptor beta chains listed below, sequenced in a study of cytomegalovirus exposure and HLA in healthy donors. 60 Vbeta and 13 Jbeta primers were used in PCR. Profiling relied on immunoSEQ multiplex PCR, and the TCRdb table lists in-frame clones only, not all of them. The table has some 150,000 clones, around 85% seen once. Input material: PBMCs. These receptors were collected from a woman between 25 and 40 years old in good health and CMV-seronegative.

CDR3 nucleotide sequence: TGCAGCGTGAGCTCTGGAAACACCATATATTTT. This sequence encodes CSVSSGNTIYF. V is TRBV29-1 and J is TRBJ1-3; the D is unclear. Trimming left V 6 bases short and J 0 bases short, with 3 bases between. The CDR3 is 11 residues long. Germline V lookup: CDR1 SQVTM, CDR2 ANQGSEA. Supplemented by reference TRBV29-1 and TRBJ1-3, the full variable domain reads SAVISQKPSRDICQRGTSLTIQCQVDSQVTMMFWYRQQPGQSLTLIATANQGSEATYESGFVIDKFPISRPNLTFSTLTVSNMSPEDSSIYLCSVSSGNTIYFGEGSWLTVV.

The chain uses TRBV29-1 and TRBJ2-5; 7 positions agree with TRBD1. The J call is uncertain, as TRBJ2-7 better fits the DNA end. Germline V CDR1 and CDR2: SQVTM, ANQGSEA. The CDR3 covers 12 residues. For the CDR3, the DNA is TGCAGCGCAAGCCACAGGGGCGACGAGCAGTACTTC. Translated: CSASHRGDEQYF.

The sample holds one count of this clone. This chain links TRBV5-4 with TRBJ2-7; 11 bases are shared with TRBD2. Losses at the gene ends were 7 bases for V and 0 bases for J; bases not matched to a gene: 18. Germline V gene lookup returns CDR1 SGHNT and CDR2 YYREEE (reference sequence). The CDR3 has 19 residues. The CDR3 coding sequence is TGTGCCAGCGGCCCCCCGGGGACTAGCGGTATCACGCGCTCCTACGAGCAGTACTTC. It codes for CASGPPGTSGITRSYEQYF.

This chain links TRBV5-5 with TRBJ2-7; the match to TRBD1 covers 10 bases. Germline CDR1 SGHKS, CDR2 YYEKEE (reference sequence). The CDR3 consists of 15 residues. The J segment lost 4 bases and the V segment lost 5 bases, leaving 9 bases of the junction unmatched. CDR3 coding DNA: TGTGCCAGCAGTCGACCGGGACAGGGGTTTTACGAGCAGTACTTC. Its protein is CASSRPGQGFYEQYF.